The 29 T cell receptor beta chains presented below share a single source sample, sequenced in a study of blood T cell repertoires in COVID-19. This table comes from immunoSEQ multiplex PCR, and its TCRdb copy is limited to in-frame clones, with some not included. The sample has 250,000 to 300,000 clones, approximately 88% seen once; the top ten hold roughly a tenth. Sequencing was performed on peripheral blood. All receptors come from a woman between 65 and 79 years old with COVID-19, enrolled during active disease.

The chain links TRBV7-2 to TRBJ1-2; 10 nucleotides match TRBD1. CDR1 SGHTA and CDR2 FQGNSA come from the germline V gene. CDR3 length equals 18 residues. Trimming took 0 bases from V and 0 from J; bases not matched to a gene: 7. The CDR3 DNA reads TGTGCCAGCAGCTTAGCTTGGACAGGGGGGACCACTAACTATGGCTACACCTTC. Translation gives CASSLAWTGGTTNYGYTF.

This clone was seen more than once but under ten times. The CDR3 is CASSLQGTGFGYTF. The CDR3 DNA reads as TGTGCCAGCAGCTTGCAGGGCACGGGTTTTGGCTACACCTTC. This chain joins TRBV5-6 and TRBJ1-2, with D perhaps TRBD1 (5 bases). The germline V and J ends were trimmed by 1 base and 7 bases, with 14 bases remaining between them. Germline CDR1 SGHDT, CDR2 YYEEEE. This CDR3 comprises 14 residues.

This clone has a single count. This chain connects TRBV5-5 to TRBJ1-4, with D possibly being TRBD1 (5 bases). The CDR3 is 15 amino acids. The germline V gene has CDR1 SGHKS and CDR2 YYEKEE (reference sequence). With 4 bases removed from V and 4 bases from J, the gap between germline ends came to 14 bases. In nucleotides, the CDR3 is TGTGCCAGCAGCCAGTGGTTGGGGCGTAATGAAAAACTGTTTTTT. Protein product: CASSQWLGRNEKLFF. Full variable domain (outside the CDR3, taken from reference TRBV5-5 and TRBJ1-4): DAGVTQSPTHLIKTRGQQVTLRCSPISGHKSVSWYQQVLGQGPQFIFQYYEKEERGRGNFPDRFSARQFPNYSSELNVNALLLGDSALYLCASSQWLGRNEKLFFGSGTQLSVL.

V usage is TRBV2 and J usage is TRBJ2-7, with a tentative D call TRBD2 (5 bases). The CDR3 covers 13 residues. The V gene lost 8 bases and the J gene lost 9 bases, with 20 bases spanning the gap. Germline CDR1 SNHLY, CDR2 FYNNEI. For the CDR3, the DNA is TGTGCCAGCGAACCAATACCCGGTGGAGGGCAGTACTTC. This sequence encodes CASEPIPGGGQYF.

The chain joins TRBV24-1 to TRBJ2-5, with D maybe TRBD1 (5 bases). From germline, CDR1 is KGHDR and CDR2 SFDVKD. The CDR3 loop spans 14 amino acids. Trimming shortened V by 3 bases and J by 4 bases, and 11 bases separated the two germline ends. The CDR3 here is CATSDLNRGETQYF. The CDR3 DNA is TGTGCCACCAGTGATCTTAATAGGGGAGAGACCCAGTACTTC.

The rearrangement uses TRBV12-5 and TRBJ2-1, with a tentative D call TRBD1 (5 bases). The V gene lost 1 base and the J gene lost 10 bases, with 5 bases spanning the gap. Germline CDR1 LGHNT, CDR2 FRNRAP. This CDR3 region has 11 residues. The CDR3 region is CASGLGTEQFF. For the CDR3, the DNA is TGTGCTAGTGGTTTGGGGACAGAGCAGTTCTTC.

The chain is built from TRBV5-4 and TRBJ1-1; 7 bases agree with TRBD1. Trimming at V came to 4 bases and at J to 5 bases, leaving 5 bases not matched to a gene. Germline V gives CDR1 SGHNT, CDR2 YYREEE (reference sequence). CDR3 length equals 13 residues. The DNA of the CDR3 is TGTGCCAGCAGCGTACAGGGGAGGACTGAAGCTTTCTTT. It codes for CASSVQGRTEAFF.

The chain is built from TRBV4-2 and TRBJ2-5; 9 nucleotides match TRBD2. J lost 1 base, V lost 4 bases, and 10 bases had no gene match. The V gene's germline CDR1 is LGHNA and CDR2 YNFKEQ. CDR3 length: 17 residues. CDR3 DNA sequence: TGTGCCAGCAGCCGCGGAGGTGGCGGGAGGGGCCAAGAGACCCAGTACTTC. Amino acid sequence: CASSRGGGGRGQETQYF.

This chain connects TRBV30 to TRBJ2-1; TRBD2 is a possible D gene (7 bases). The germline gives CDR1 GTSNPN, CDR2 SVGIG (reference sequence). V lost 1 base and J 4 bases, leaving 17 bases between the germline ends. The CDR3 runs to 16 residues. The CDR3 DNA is TGTGCCTGGAGTGAGGGGGTAGGGGGGGAATACAATGAGCAGTTCTTC. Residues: CAWSEGVGGEYNEQFF.

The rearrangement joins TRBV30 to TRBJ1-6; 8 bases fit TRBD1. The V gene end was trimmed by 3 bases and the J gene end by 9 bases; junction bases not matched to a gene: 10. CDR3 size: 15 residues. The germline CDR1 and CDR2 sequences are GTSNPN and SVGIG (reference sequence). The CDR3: CAWSHQDRDTSPLHF. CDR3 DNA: TGTGCCTGGAGCCATCAGGACAGGGATACTTCACCCCTCCACTTT.

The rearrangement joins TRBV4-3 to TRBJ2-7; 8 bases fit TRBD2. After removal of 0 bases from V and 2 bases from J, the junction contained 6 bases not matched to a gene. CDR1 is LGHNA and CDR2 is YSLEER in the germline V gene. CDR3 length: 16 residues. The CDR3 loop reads CASSQEATSGAYEQYF. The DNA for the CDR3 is TGCGCCAGCAGCCAAGAAGCTACTAGCGGCGCCTACGAGCAGTACTTC.

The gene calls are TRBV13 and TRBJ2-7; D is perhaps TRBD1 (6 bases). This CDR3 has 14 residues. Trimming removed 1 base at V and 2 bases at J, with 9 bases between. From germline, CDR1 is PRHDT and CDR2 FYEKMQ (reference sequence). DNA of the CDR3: TGTGCCAGCAGCTTAGCTCGGGACACCTACGAGCAGTACTTC. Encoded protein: CASSLARDTYEQYF.

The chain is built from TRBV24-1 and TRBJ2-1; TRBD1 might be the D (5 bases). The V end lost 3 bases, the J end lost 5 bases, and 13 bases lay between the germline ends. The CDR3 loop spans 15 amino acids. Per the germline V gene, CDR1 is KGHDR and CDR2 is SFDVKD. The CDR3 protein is CATSDHNQDNNEQFF. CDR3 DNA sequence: TGTGCCACCAGTGATCATAACCAGGACAACAATGAGCAGTTCTTC.

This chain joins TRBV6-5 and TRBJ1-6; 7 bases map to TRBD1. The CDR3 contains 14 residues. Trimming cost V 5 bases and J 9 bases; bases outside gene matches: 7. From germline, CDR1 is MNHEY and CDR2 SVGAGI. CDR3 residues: CASSRQGVSSPLHF. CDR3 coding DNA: TGTGCCAGCAGTAGACAGGGTGTTTCTTCACCCCTCCACTTT.

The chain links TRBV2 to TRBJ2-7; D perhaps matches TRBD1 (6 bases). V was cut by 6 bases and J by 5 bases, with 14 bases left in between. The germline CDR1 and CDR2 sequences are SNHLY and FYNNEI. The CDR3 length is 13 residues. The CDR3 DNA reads TGTGCCAGCAGCCTGGACAGTTACCACGAGCAGTACTTC. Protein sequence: CASSLDSYHEQYF.

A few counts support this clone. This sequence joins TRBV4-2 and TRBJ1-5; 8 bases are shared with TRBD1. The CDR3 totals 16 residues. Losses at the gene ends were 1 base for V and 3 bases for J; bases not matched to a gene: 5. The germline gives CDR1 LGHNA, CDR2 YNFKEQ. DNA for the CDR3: TGTGCCAGCAGCCAAGCCGGACAGGGATACAATCAGCCCCAGCATTTT. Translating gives CASSQAGQGYNQPQHF.

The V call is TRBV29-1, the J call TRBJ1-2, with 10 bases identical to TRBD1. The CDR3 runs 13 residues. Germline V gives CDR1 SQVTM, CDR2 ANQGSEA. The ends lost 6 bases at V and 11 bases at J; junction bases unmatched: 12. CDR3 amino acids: CSVPTGQGSRYTF. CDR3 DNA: TGCAGCGTCCCAACGGGACAGGGGTCCAGATACACCTTC.

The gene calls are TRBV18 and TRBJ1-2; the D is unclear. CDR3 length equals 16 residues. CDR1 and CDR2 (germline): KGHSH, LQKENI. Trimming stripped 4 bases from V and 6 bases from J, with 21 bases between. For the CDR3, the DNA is TGTGCCAGCTCACTTCCTCCTAGTATTTACCTGGATGGCTACACCTTC. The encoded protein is CASSLPPSIYLDGYTF. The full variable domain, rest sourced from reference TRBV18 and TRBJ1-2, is NAGVMQNPRHLVRRRGQEARLRCSPMKGHSHVYWYRQLPEEGLKFMVYLQKENIIDESGMPKERFSAEFPKEGPSILRIQQVVRGDSAAYFCASSLPPSIYLDGYTFGSGTRLTVV.

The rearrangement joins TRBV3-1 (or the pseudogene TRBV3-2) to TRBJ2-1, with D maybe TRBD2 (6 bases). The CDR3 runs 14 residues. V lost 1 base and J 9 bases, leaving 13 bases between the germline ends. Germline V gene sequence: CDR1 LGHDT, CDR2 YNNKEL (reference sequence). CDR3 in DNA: TGTGCCAGCAGCCAAGCCGGACTAACGGGTGAGCAGTTCTTC. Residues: CASSQAGLTGEQFF.

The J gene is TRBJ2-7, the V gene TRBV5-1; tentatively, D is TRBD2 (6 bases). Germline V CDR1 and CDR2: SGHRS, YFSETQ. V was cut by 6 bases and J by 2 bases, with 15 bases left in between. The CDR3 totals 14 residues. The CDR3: CASTRDSSTYEQYF. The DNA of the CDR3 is TGCGCCAGCACACGGGACTCATCGACCTACGAGCAGTACTTC.

CDR3: CASSTSGGSNTGELFF. DNA for the CDR3: TGTGCCAGTAGTACTAGCGGGGGATCGAACACCGGGGAGCTGTTTTTT. The chain has TRBV19 and TRBJ2-2, with 10 bases lining up with TRBD2. This CDR3 has 16 residues. Germline loops: CDR1 LNHDA, CDR2 SQIVND (reference sequence). The V segment lost 4 bases and the J segment 0 bases; nucleotides outside the gene matches: 2. Using reference TRBV19 and TRBJ2-2 for the parts outside the CDR3, the full variable domain is DGGITQSPKYLFRKEGQNVTLSCEQNLNHDAMYWYRQDPGQGLRLIYYSQIVNDFQKGDIAEGYSVSREKKESFPLTVTSAQKNPTAFYLCASSTSGGSNTGELFFGEGSRLTVL.

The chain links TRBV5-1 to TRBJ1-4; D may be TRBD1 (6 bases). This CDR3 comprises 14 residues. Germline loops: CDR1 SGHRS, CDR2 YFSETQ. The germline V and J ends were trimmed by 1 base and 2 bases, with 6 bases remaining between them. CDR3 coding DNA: TGCGCCAGCAGCTTGACAGGGACTAATGAAAAACTGTTTTTT. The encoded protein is CASSLTGTNEKLFF.

The CDR3 protein is CASSPQWGDSGNTIYF. The CDR3 DNA follows: TGTGCCAGCAGCCCACAATGGGGGGACTCTGGAAACACCATATATTTT. The chain joins TRBV3-1 (or the pseudogene TRBV3-2) to TRBJ1-3; maybe TRBD1 (5 bases). The CDR3 contains 16 residues. Germline lookup yields CDR1 LGHDT and CDR2 YNNKEL (reference sequence). V was trimmed by 4 bases and J by 0 bases, leaving 13 bases between them.

The CDR3 sequence is CASSQDQTGTDTQYF. The CDR3 nucleotides read TGTGCCAGCAGCCAAGATCAGACAGGCACAGATACGCAGTATTTT. The J gene is TRBJ2-3, the V gene TRBV14, with D possibly TRBD1 on 5 matching bases. The CDR3 has 15 amino acids. The V and J ends lost 0 bases and 1 base respectively, with 8 bases between them. Germline CDR1 is SGHDN and CDR2 is FVKESK.

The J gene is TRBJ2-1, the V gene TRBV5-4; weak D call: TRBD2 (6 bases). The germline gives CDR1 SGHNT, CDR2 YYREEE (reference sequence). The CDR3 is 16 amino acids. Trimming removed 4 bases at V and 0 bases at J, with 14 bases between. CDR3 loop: CASSPSAGSSYNEQFF. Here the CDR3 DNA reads TGTGCCAGCAGCCCCTCTGCGGGGAGCTCCTACAATGAGCAGTTCTTC.

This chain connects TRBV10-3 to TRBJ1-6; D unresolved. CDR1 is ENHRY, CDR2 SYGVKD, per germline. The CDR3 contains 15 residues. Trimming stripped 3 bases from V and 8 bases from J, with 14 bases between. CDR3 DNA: TGTGCCATCAGTGAAAGGCGGATGGAGGATTCACCCCTCCACTTT. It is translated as CAISERRMEDSPLHF.

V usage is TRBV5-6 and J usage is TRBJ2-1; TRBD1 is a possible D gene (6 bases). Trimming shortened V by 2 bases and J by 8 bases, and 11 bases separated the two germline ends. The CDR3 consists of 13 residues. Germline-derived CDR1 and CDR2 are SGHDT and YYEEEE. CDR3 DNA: TGTGCCAGCAGCTTAAACAGGGTTGATGAGCAGTTCTTC. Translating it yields CASSLNRVDEQFF.

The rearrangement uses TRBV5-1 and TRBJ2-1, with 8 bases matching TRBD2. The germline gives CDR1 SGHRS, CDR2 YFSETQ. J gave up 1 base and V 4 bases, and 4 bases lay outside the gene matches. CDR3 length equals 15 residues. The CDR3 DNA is TGCGCCAGCAGCATCTCTAGCGGGTCCTACAATGAGCAGTTCTTC. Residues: CASSISSGSYNEQFF. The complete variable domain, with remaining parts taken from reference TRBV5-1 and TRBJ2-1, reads KAGVTQTPRYLIKTRGQQVTLSCSPISGHRSVSWYQQTPGQGLQFLFEYFSETQRNKGNFPGRFSGRQFSNSRSEMNVSTLELGDSALYLCASSISSGSYNEQFFGPGTRLTVL.

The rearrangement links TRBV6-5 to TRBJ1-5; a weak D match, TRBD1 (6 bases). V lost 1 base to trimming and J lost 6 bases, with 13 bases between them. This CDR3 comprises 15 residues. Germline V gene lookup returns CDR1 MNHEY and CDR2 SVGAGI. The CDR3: CASSYFQGPSQPQHF. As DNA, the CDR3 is TGTGCCAGCAGTTACTTCCAGGGGCCGAGTCAGCCCCAGCATTTT.